Here is one T cell receptor (beta chain) with its context. The antigen is unknown. The sample belongs to a study of cytomegalovirus exposure and HLA in healthy donors. Study findings and constraints: Associated with cytomegalovirus, according to the listing, were 164 TCR beta chains. Sequencing depth across donors, presence/absence analyses assumed, was roughly uniform.

Germline V lookup: CDR1 LNHDA, CDR2 SQIVND (reference sequence). The CDR3 has 12 residues. Trimming shortened V by 7 bases and J by 5 bases, and 8 bases separated the two germline ends. Donors had nominal health at sampling but likely had unrecorded immune exposures. The PCR contained 60 Vbeta and 13 Jbeta primers. Sequencing used immunoSEQ multiplex PCR; TCRdb keeps in-frame clones, though not all of them. The sample holds around 100,000 clones, 65% seen once. Source material: PBMCs. The rearrangement uses TRBV19 and TRBJ2-2; D is unclear. This sequence was found in a man younger than 40 in good health and CMV-seropositive. The CDR3 DNA follows: TGTGCCAGTACCATCGGGACCGGGGAGCTGTTTTTT. It encodes CASTIGTGELFF.